This T cell receptor beta chain was recovered during a study of long-term antiretroviral therapy in people with HIV. Germline V gene lookup returns CDR1 SGHDT and CDR2 YYEEEE. This CDR3 spans 12 amino acids. With 4 bases removed from V and 7 bases from J, the gap between germline ends came to 10 bases. They ran version v3.0 of the immunoSEQ assay at survey level. The table came from immunoSEQ multiplex PCR; TCRdb's copy has only in-frame clones and leaves some out. This sample has tens of thousands of clones; roughly 85% occur once, and the top ten carry about a tenth. The clonotype was recovered from a man aged 35 to 55 with HIV. The sample in question was unsorted PBMCs, obtained 2.3 years after starting antiretroviral therapy. The J gene is TRBJ2-3, the V gene TRBV5-6; D is tentatively TRBD1 or TRBD2 (5 bases each). DNA for the CDR3: TGTGCCAGCAGCCCCGGGACGAATACGCAGTATTTT. The encoded protein is CASSPGTNTQYF.